This TCR beta chain comes out of a study of blood T cell repertoires in COVID-19. Across the whole study: Whether acute or convalescent, the COVID-19 samples came from the United States, Italy and Spain. Sources were T cells, B-cell-depleted T cells, or PBMCs; the material itself was cDNA or gDNA.

Authors' methods: Amplification with reference gene primers provided the estimates of nucleated cell counts. Using immunoSEQ multiplex PCR, the repertoire was profiled, and TCRdb retains in-frame clones only, with some absent. That table gives V, J and clone size, and the DNA gave D and trimming. Of over 120,000 clones listed, 80% to 90% are singletons. This CDR3 comprises 15 residues. Germline-derived CDR1 and CDR2 are MDHEN and SYDVKM. V gave up 2 bases and J gave up 0 bases, with 10 bases separating them. This TCR was sampled from a human donor with acute or convalescent COVID-19. The donor label of this sample is uncertain. The chain combines TRBV28 with TRBJ1-1; D remains unclear. Sequencing was carried out using peripheral blood. The CDR3 bases are TGTGCCAGCAGTTTACAGATACAGATGAACACTGAAGCTTTCTTT. Protein product: CASSLQIQMNTEAFF.